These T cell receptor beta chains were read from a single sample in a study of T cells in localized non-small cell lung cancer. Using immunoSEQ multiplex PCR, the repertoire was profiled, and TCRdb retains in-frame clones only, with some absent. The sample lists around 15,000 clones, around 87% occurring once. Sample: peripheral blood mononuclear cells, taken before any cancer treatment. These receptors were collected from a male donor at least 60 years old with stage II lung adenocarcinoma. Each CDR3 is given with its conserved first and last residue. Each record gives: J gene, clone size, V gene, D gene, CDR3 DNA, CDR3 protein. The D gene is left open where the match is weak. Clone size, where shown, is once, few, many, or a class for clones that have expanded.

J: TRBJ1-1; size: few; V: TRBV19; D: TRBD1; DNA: TGTGCCAGTAGTATAGATAATAATAACAGGGGGCAAGGTGCTTTCTTT; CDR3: CASSIDNNNRGQGAFF
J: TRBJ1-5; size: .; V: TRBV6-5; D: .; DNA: TGTGCCAGCGGCGATAGCAATCAGCCCCAGCATTTT; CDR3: CASGDSNQPQHF
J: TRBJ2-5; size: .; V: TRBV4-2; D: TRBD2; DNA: TGTGCCAGCAGTCTGACTAGCGGGAGCGGAGAGACCCAGTACTTC; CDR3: CASSLTSGSGETQYF
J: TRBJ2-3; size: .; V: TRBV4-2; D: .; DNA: TGTGCCAGCAGCCAAGATCACGGCCGCACAGATACGCAGTATTTT; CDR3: CASSQDHGRTDTQYF
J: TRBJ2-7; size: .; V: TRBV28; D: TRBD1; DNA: TGTGCCAGCAGTTTATTGGCAGGGGGTTACGAGCAGTACTTC; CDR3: CASSLLAGGYEQYF
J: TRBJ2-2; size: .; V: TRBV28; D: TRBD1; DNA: TGTGCCAGCAACTTGGACAGGGTCGGCACCGGGGAGCTGTTTTTT; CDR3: CASNLDRVGTGELFF
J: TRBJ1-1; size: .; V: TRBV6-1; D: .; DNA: TGTGCCAGCAGTGAAGTCGGGGGGACCACTGAAGCTTTCTTT; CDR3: CASSEVGGTTEAFF
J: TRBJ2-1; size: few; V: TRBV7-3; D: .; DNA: TGTGCCAGCAGCTTATCCCCCACCGGGTCGAGCTCCTACAATGAGCAGTTCTTC; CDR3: CASSLSPTGSSSYNEQFF
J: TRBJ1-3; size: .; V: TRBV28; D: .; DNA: TGTGCCAGCAACTCCCCGGGCTCCAGCTCTGGAAACACCATATATTTT; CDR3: CASNSPGSSSGNTIYF
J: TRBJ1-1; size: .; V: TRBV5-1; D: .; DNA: TGCGCCAGCAGCTTGGATCTCACAGAAGAAGCTTTCTTT; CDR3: CASSLDLTEEAFF
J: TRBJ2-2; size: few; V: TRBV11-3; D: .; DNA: TGTGCCAGCAGCCCCGGGATGGAGAACACCGGGGAGCTGTTTTTT; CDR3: CASSPGMENTGELFF
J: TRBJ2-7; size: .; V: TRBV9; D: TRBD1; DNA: TGTGCCAGCAGCGTCCAGGGGGCGCACGAGCAGTACTTC; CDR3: CASSVQGAHEQYF
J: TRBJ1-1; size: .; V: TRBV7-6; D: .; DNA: TGTGCCAGCAGCTTAGTAGGGAAGAACACTGAAGCTTTCTTT; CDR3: CASSLVGKNTEAFF
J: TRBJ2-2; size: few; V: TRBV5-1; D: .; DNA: TGCGCCAGCATGGGGGTAACGGCCGGGGAGCTGTTTTTT; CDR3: CASMGVTAGELFF
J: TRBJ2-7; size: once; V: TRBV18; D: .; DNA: TGTGCCAGCTCACCGGTGTTATACGAGCAGTACTTC; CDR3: CASSPVLYEQYF
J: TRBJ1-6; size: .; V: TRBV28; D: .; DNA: TGTGCCAGCAGATCCACTTGGGTAGGATCACCCCTCCACTTT; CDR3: CASRSTWVGSPLHF
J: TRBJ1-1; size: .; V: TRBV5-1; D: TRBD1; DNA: TGCGCCAGCAGCTTGGAACAGGGGGCTGGCACTGAAGCTTTCTTT; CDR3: CASSLEQGAGTEAFF
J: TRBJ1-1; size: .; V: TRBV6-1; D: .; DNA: TGTGCCAGCAGGGGGGACTCCTCGAGCACTGAAGCTTTCTTT; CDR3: CASRGDSSSTEAFF
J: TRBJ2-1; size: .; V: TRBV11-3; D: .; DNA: TGTGCCAGCAGGACCAATCAGGGGAATGAGCAGTTCTTC; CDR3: CASRTNQGNEQFF
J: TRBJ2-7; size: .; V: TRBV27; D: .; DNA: TGTGCCAGCAGTCCCGGAAGGGGAGCCTACGAGCAGTACTTC; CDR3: CASSPGRGAYEQYF
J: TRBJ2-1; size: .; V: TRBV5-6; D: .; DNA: TGTGCCAGCAGCTTGGTTGCGCTTTTGAGCTCCTACAATGAGCAGTTCTTC; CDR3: CASSLVALLSSYNEQFF
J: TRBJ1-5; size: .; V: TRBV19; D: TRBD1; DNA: TGTGCCAGTACCCGGACAGGGTGGTTGGGACAGCCCCAGCATTTT; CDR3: CASTRTGWLGQPQHF
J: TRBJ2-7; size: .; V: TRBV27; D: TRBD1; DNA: TGTGCCAGCAGTCTTCTCAGCGGACAGGGGCTCTACGAGCAGTACTTC; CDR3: CASSLLSGQGLYEQYF
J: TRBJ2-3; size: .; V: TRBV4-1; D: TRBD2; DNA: TGCGCCAGCAGCCTTACCCCGCGGGGGGCCCAGATCAGCACCACAGATACGCAGTATTTT; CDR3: CASSLTPRGAQISTTDTQYF
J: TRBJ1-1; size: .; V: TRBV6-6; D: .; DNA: TGTGCCAGCAGTTACGGAGGGGGGATAGGAGCTTTCTTT; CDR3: CASSYGGGIGAFF
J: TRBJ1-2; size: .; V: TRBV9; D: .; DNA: TGTGCCAGCAGCGTAGATGGAGGGACTTATGGCTACACCTTC; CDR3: CASSVDGGTYGYTF
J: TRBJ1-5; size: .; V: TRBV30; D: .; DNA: TGTGCCTGGGCTGCAGGGGCAAATCAGCCCCAGCATTTT; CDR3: CAWAAGANQPQHF
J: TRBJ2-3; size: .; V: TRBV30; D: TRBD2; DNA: TGTGCCTGGAGTGTACCTCGCGGGGGGACAGATACGCAGTATTTT; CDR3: CAWSVPRGGTDTQYF
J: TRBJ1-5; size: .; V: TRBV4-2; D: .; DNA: TGTGCCAGCAGCCAAGAAGAGGGCAGGGGCAATCAGCCCCAGCATTTT; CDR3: CASSQEEGRGNQPQHF
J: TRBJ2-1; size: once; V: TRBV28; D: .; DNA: TGTGCCAGCAGGGAGACGGCGGGACCTAACAAGTTCTTC; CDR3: CASRETAGPNKFF
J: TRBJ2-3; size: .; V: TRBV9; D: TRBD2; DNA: TGTGCCAGTTCGGGAGGTGGGGGCACAGATACGCAGTATTTT; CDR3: CASSGGGGTDTQYF
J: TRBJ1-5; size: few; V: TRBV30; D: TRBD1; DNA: TGTGCCTGGAGTGGGACAGGGGACGGTCAGCCCCAGCATTTT; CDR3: CAWSGTGDGQPQHF
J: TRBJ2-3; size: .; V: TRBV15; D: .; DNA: TGTGCCACCCGAGGAGGATTAAGTATAGATACGCAGTATTTT; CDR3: CATRGGLSIDTQYF
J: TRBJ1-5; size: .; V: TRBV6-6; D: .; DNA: TGTGCCAGCAGTTACTCGCCAGGAACCCAGCCCCAGCATTTT; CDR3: CASSYSPGTQPQHF
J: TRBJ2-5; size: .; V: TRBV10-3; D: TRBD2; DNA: TGTGCCATCAAGGCGGGAGGGGAATCGGAGACCCAGTACTTC; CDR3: CAIKAGGESETQYF
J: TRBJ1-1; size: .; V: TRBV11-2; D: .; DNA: TGTGCCAGCAGCGACCGGAGGCGGGTTTCGGATACTGAAGCTTTCTTT; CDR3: CASSDRRRVSDTEAFF
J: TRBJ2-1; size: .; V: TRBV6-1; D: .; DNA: TGTGCCAGCAGTCGTCCGACGGACCCTTGGCAGTTCTTC; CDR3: CASSRPTDPWQFF
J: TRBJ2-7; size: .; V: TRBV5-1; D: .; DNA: TGCGCCAGCAGCCCTCTGGGGTCCTACGAGCAGTACTTC; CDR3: CASSPLGSYEQYF
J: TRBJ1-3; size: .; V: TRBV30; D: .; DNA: TGTGCCTGGAAGAGAGGAAACACCATATATTTT; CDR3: CAWKRGNTIYF
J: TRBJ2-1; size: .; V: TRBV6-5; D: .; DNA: TGTGCCAGCAGTTACAAGGGCAATGAGCAGTTCTTC; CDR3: CASSYKGNEQFF
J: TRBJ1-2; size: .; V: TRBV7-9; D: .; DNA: TGTGCCAGCAGAAAACCCGGCGGGGGGGCGAGCTACACCTTC; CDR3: CASRKPGGGASYTF
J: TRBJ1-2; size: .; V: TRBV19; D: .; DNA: TGTGCCAGTAGTATAGATCGGGCTAGAGGGGTATATGGCTACACCTTC; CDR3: CASSIDRARGVYGYTF
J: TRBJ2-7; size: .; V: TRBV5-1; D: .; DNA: TGCGCCAGCAGCTTCCTAGGGACCCACGAGCAGTACTTC; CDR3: CASSFLGTHEQYF
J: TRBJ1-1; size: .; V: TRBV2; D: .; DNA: TGTGCCACGTTAAGTCGTGTCACTGAAGCTTTCTTT; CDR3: CATLSRVTEAFF
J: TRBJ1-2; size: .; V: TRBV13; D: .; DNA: TGTGCCAGCAGCCCAAATGGAGGGGGACACTATGGCTACACCTTC; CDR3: CASSPNGGGHYGYTF
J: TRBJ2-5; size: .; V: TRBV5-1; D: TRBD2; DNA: TGCGCCAGCAGTTTGTTGCCTACCGGGACTATCCAAGAGACCCAGTACTTC; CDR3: CASSLLPTGTIQETQYF